This record looks at one TCR beta chain sequence and its context. Its antigen is not identified. Following extraction, RNA underwent reverse transcription to cDNA, which served as the sequencing template. Using immunoSEQ multiplex PCR, the repertoire was profiled, and TCRdb retains in-frame clones only, with some absent. Of 160,000 or so clones in the sample, roughly 70% were seen once. This sample stems from a study of CD8+ T cells in alopecia areata. Study-level results: In scalp samples, resident alphabeta T cells of normal skin are also sequenced.

V lost 5 bases to trimming and J lost 3 bases, with 10 bases between them. CDR3 length: 13 residues. Germline V gene data show CDR1 as GTSNPN and CDR2 as SVGIG (reference sequence). Sampling of alopecia areata patients yielded lesional scalp punch biopsies as well as peripheral blood. The sequenced sample was CD8+ T cells sorted from blood, obtained at week 0. The receptor's source is a human donor with alopecia areata. The chain employs TRBV30 and TRBJ2-2; D is uncertain. The CDR3, as DNA: TGTGCCTGGTGGGGTAGCTACACCGGGGAGCTGTTTTTT. Translation gives CAWWGSYTGELFF.